Listed below are T cell receptor beta chains from one sample, sequenced in a study of cytomegalovirus exposure and HLA in healthy donors. The assay was immunoSEQ multiplex PCR, and TCRdb's table has in-frame clones only and misses some. The table lists about 73,000 clones, 90% to 95% of them singletons, with less than 3.5% in the top ten. Input material: PBMCs. These receptors were collected from a man between 18 and 35 years old in good health and CMV-seronegative. Each CDR3 is given with its conserved first and last residue. A D gene is named only where the DNA matches it firmly. Rows give clone size only sometimes, using once, few, many, or a class for an expanded clone.

J gene: TRBJ1-1
D gene: .
clone size: .
V gene: TRBV18
CDR3 DNA: TGTGCCAGCTCACCATTCCGTAGTGAGGACACTGAAGCTTTCTTT
CDR3 protein: CASSPFRSEDTEAFF

J gene: TRBJ1-5
D gene: .
clone size: .
V gene: TRBV21-1
CDR3 DNA: TGTGCCAGCAGCAAAGGATTCCTGACAGGGATAATTTATAGCAATCAGCCCCAGCATTTT
CDR3 protein: CASSKGFLTGIIYSNQPQHF

J gene: TRBJ2-7
D gene: .
clone size: .
V gene: TRBV7-3
CDR3 DNA: TGTGCCAGCAGTGGTCAGGGCGGGGACTACGAGCAGTACTTC
CDR3 protein: CASSGQGGDYEQYF

J gene: TRBJ2-3
D gene: .
clone size: .
V gene: TRBV21-1
CDR3 DNA: TGTGCCAGCTTTTCCAGGTGGGGGGGCCACTTCACAGATACGCAGTATTTT
CDR3 protein: CASFSRWGGHFTDTQYF

J gene: TRBJ1-1
D gene: .
clone size: few
V gene: TRBV9
CDR3 DNA: TGTGCCAGCAGCCCCCACAGGGAAAGGAACACTGAAGCTTTCTTT
CDR3 protein: CASSPHRERNTEAFF

J gene: TRBJ2-1
D gene: TRBD1
clone size: .
V gene: TRBV7-2
CDR3 DNA: TGTGCCAGCAGCCCGTCGGGGCAGGGGGCCTACAATGAGCAGTTCTTC
CDR3 protein: CASSPSGQGAYNEQFF

J gene: TRBJ1-3
D gene: .
clone size: .
V gene: TRBV9
CDR3 DNA: TGTGCCAGCAGCCCCTGGCCGGGAGACACCATATATTTT
CDR3 protein: CASSPWPGDTIYF

J gene: TRBJ2-7
D gene: TRBD1
clone size: .
V gene: TRBV5-4
CDR3 DNA: TGTGCCAGCAAGGGGGAATCCGGGACAGAGTACGAGCAGTACTTC
CDR3 protein: CASKGESGTEYEQYF

J gene: TRBJ2-3
D gene: .
clone size: .
V gene: TRBV4-1
CDR3 DNA: TGCGCCAGCAGCCAAACTTCAACAGGGACGAGCACAGATACGCAGTATTTT
CDR3 protein: CASSQTSTGTSTDTQYF

J gene: TRBJ2-5
D gene: TRBD2
clone size: few
V gene: TRBV7-9
CDR3 DNA: TGTGCCAGCAGCTTAGCTAGACTCGACGGGGGGGAGACCCAGTACTTC
CDR3 protein: CASSLARLDGGETQYF

J gene: TRBJ1-2
D gene: .
clone size: .
V gene: TRBV28
CDR3 DNA: TGTGCCAGCAGTTTCCAGGGCCCGCCCTATGGCTACACCTTC
CDR3 protein: CASSFQGPPYGYTF

J gene: TRBJ2-7
D gene: .
clone size: .
V gene: TRBV2
CDR3 DNA: TGTGCCAGCATATCTATAGGAGCCCGTCTTGGCGAGCAGTACTTC
CDR3 protein: CASISIGARLGEQYF

J gene: TRBJ1-3
D gene: .
clone size: .
V gene: TRBV6-5
CDR3 DNA: TGTGCCAGCAGTGGTAGCTCTGGAAACACCATATATTTT
CDR3 protein: CASSGSSGNTIYF

J gene: TRBJ1-1
D gene: TRBD1
clone size: once
V gene: TRBV7-2
CDR3 DNA: TGTGCCAGCAGCTTCAGAGGGGGCTGGGACACTGAAGCTTTCTTT
CDR3 protein: CASSFRGGWDTEAFF

J gene: TRBJ2-2
D gene: .
clone size: .
V gene: TRBV6-1
CDR3 DNA: TGTGCCAACGATCTGGTCGGGGCCGGGGAGCTGTTTTTT
CDR3 protein: CANDLVGAGELFF

J gene: TRBJ2-1
D gene: TRBD1
clone size: .
V gene: TRBV7-9
CDR3 DNA: TGTGCCAGCCCGCTTACGACAGGGGTTCTCAATGAGCAGTTCTTC
CDR3 protein: CASPLTTGVLNEQFF

J gene: TRBJ1-2
D gene: .
clone size: .
V gene: TRBV30
CDR3 DNA: TGTGCCTGGAGTGCCCCAGTTGATGGCTACACCTTC
CDR3 protein: CAWSAPVDGYTF

J gene: TRBJ1-2
D gene: .
clone size: .
V gene: TRBV7-2
CDR3 DNA: TGTGCCAGCAGCAACAATGGGGGCCTCGGGAACTATGGCTACACCTTC
CDR3 protein: CASSNNGGLGNYGYTF

J gene: TRBJ2-7
D gene: TRBD1
clone size: .
V gene: TRBV4-2
CDR3 DNA: TGTGCCAGCAGTGGGGTCTGGGACAGAAGCTCCTACGAGCAGTACTTC
CDR3 protein: CASSGVWDRSSYEQYF

J gene: TRBJ2-2
D gene: TRBD1
clone size: .
V gene: TRBV30
CDR3 DNA: TGTGCCTGGAAGCAGGGGGCGAGAACCGGGGAGCTGTTTTTT
CDR3 protein: CAWKQGARTGELFF

J gene: TRBJ1-1
D gene: .
clone size: .
V gene: TRBV5-6
CDR3 DNA: TGTGCCAGCAGCTTGACAGTAATGAACACTGAAGCTTTCTTT
CDR3 protein: CASSLTVMNTEAFF

J gene: TRBJ1-1
D gene: TRBD1
clone size: .
V gene: TRBV5-1
CDR3 DNA: TGCGCCAGCAGCTTGGCCGGACAGGGATTCACTGAAGCTTTCTTT
CDR3 protein: CASSLAGQGFTEAFF

J gene: TRBJ2-2
D gene: .
clone size: .
V gene: TRBV15
CDR3 DNA: TGTGCCACCAGCAGGTGGGGACTGAACACCGGGGAGCTGTTTTTT
CDR3 protein: CATSRWGLNTGELFF

J gene: TRBJ1-3
D gene: .
clone size: .
V gene: TRBV5-8
CDR3 DNA: TGTGCCAGCAGCTTGGCTCGGGAGGCATGGTCAGAGAGACCCATATATTTT
CDR3 protein: CASSLAREAWSERPIYF

J gene: TRBJ2-2
D gene: .
clone size: .
V gene: TRBV7-3
CDR3 DNA: TGTGCCAGCAGCACGATTATGGGGAGCGGGGAGCTGTTTTTT
CDR3 protein: CASSTIMGSGELFF

J gene: TRBJ2-5
D gene: .
clone size: .
V gene: TRBV7-2
CDR3 DNA: TGTGCCAGCAGCTCCCGCCCGGCCAGGGAGACCCAGTACTTC
CDR3 protein: CASSSRPARETQYF

J gene: TRBJ2-1
D gene: .
clone size: .
V gene: TRBV7-9
CDR3 DNA: TGTGCCAGCAGCAAACGCAGGAACCTCGCTGATGAGCAGTTCTTC
CDR3 protein: CASSKRRNLADEQFF

J gene: TRBJ1-2
D gene: TRBD1
clone size: .
V gene: TRBV14
CDR3 DNA: TGTGCCAGCAGCCAAGAGACAGGGGGCATGAATGGCTACACCTTC
CDR3 protein: CASSQETGGMNGYTF

J gene: TRBJ1-5
D gene: TRBD1
clone size: .
V gene: TRBV27
CDR3 DNA: TGTGCCAGCAGATCAACAGGGGCAACAAATCAGCCCCAGCATTTT
CDR3 protein: CASRSTGATNQPQHF

J gene: TRBJ2-1
D gene: TRBD2
clone size: .
V gene: TRBV5-5
CDR3 DNA: TGTGCCAGCAGCTCTGGACTAGCGGGGCACAATGAGCAGTTCTTC
CDR3 protein: CASSSGLAGHNEQFF

J gene: TRBJ1-1
D gene: .
clone size: .
V gene: TRBV4-3
CDR3 DNA: TGCGCCAGCAGCCAAGTGGGGCTCAGGGAGGACACTGAAGCTTTCTTT
CDR3 protein: CASSQVGLREDTEAFF

J gene: TRBJ1-3
D gene: .
clone size: .
V gene: TRBV6-5
CDR3 DNA: TGTGCCAGCAGTTACTCTGACAACTCTGGAAACACCATATATTTT
CDR3 protein: CASSYSDNSGNTIYF

J gene: TRBJ1-2
D gene: TRBD1
clone size: .
V gene: TRBV6-1
CDR3 DNA: TGTGCCAGCAGTACAGGGGACTATGGCTACACCTTC
CDR3 protein: CASSTGDYGYTF